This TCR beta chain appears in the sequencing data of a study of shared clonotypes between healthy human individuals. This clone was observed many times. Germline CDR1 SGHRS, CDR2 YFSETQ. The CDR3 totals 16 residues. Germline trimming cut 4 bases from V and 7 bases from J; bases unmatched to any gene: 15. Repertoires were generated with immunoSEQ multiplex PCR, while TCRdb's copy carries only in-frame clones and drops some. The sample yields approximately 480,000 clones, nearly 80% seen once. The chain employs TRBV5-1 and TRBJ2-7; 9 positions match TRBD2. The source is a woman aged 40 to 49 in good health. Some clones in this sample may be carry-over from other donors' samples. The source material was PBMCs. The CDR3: CASSPLGVAGVEEQYF. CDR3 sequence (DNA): TGCGCCAGCAGCCCCCTCGGGGTAGCGGGAGTGGAGGAGCAGTACTTC.